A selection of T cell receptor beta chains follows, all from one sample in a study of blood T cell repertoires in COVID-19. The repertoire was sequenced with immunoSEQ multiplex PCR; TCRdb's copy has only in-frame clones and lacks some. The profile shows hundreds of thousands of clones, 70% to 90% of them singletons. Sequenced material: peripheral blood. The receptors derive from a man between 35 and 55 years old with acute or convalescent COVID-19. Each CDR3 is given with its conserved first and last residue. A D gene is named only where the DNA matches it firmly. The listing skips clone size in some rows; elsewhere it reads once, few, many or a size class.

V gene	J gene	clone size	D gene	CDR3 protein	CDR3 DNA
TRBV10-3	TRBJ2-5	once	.	CAISDPGVEWETQYF	TGTGCCATCAGTGATCCAGGGGTGGAGTGGGAGACCCAGTACTTC
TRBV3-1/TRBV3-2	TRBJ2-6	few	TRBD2	CASSQVLAGVLSGANVLTF	TGTGCCAGCAGCCAAGTCCTAGCGGGGGTCCTCTCTGGGGCCAACGTCCTGACTTTC
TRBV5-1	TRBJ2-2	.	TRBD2	CASSSLAGVTGELFF	TGCGCCAGCAGCTCCCTAGCGGGGGTCACCGGGGAGCTGTTTTTT
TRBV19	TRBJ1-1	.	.	CASSIPRVNTEAFF	TGTGCCAGTAGTATCCCCCGTGTGAACACTGAAGCTTTCTTT
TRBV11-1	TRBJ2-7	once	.	CASSLVGVAYEQYF	TGTGCCAGCAGCTTAGTCGGGGTCGCCTACGAGCAGTACTTC
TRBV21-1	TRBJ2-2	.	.	CASSITGTSGGRRNTGELFF	TGTGCCAGCAGCATTACCGGGACTAGCGGGGGCCGCCGGAACACCGGGGAGCTGTTTTTT
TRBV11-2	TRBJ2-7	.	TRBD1	CASSLRDRVYEQYF	TGTGCCAGCAGCCTCCGGGACAGGGTCTACGAGCAGTACTTC
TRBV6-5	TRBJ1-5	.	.	CASRLIGSNQPQHF	TGTGCCAGCAGGCTCATCGGTAGCAATCAGCCCCAGCATTTT
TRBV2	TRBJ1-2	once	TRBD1	CASSDAQGVGYTF	TGTGCCAGCAGTGATGCACAGGGGGTCGGCTACACCTTC
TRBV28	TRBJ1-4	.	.	CASSLGGSTEKLFF	TGTGCCAGCAGTTTGGGGGGATCAACTGAAAAACTGTTTTTT
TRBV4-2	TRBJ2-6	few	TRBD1	CASSQDLQGAMGANVLTF	TGTGCCAGCAGCCAAGATTTACAGGGGGCTATGGGGGCCAACGTCCTGACTTTC
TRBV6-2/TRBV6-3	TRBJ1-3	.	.	CASSYSADDSGNTIYF	TGTGCCAGCAGTTACTCTGCGGATGACTCTGGAAACACCATATATTTT
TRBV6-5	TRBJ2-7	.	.	CATRRGHEQYF	TGTGCCACCAGAAGGGGCCACGAGCAGTACTTC
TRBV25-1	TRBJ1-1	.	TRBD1	CASSDDRGRATEAFF	TGTGCCAGCAGTGATGACAGGGGGAGGGCCACTGAAGCTTTCTTT
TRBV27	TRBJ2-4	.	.	CASSSILMAKNIQYF	TGTGCCAGCAGTTCTATCTTAATGGCCAAAAACATTCAGTACTTC
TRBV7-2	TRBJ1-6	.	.	CASSLGQWNSPLHF	TGTGCCAGCAGCTTAGGACAGTGGAATTCACCCCTCCACTTT